The 27 T cell receptor beta chains below come from one sample, sequenced in a study of blood T cells in healthy people across ages. Primed by a sample-barcoded 5' primer and a J-beta primer mix, a second PCR proceeded for roughly 6 to 12 cycles. TCRdb fed the 5' RACE reads into MiXCR, producing one record per CDR3 protein. Altogether roughly 800,000 distinct CDR3 sequences are present, roughly 60% being singletons, with the ten largest covering 22%. Sequencing used blood. The receptors come from a man aged 25 to 40 in good health.

This clonotype appeared a few times. J is TRBJ2-4 and V is TRBV7-2; a weak D match, TRBD2 (6 bases). The CDR3 loop spans 14 amino acids. The germline CDR1 and CDR2 sequences are SGHTA and FQGNSA. V gave up 5 bases and J gave up 5 bases, with 13 bases separating them. CDR3 residues: CASSKTGAENIQYF. In DNA, the CDR3 is TGTGCCAGCAGCAAGACGGGAGCTGAAAACATTCAGTACTTC.

The CDR3 DNA reads TGTGCCAGCAGCCCAACCGGGACAGGGGAATACAAAAACATTCAGTACTTC. This sequence encodes CASSPTGTGEYKNIQYF. V usage is TRBV7-3 and J usage is TRBJ2-4; 10 nucleotides line up with TRBD1. Per germline, CDR1 SGHTA and CDR2 FQGTGA. The J segment lost 3 bases and the V segment lost 5 bases, leaving 10 bases of the junction unmatched. The CDR3 has 17 amino acids.

CDR3 sequence (DNA): TGTGCCAGCAGCCAACCCTTCCAAGAGACCCAGTACTTC. It codes for CASSQPFQETQYF. The chain couples TRBV7-2 to TRBJ2-5; D gene uncertain. The germline V gene encodes CDR1 SGHTA and CDR2 FQGNSA. V gave up 5 bases and J gave up 1 base, with 8 bases separating them. This CDR3 is 13 amino acids long. Full variable domain (remainder filled in from reference TRBV7-2 and TRBJ2-5): GAGVSQSPSNKVTEKGKDVELRCDPISGHTALYWYRQSLGQGLEFLIYFQGNSAPDKSGLPSDRFSAERTGGSVSTLTIQRTQQEDSAVYLCASSQPFQETQYFGPGTRLLVL.

Only one count was recorded for this clonotype. The chain joins TRBV29-1 to TRBJ2-5; TRBD1 aligns across 8 bases. V lost 3 bases, J lost 7 bases, and 7 bases stayed unmatched. CDR3 length: 13 amino acids. CDR1 and CDR2 from the germline V gene are SQVTM and ANQGSEA. The CDR3 region has the DNA TGCAGCGTTGAGGGGGCAGGGGGCGCGACCCAGTACTTC. Protein product: CSVEGAGGATQYF.

This chain connects TRBV25-1 to TRBJ1-2, with unresolved D. Germline values: CDR1 MGHDK, CDR2 SYGVNS. The CDR3 length is 11 residues. V was shortened by 3 bases and J by 8 bases, with 7 bases between the two germline ends. CDR3: CASSDPRGYTF. The CDR3 DNA reads TGTGCCAGCAGTGACCCCCGGGGCTACACCTTC.

This rearrangement joins TRBV13 to TRBJ1-2, with D tentatively TRBD1 (5 bases). The CDR3 totals 15 residues. Trimming left V 1 base short and J 7 bases short, with 16 bases between. The V gene's germline CDR1 is PRHDT and CDR2 FYEKMQ (reference sequence). CDR3 coding DNA: TGTGCCAGCAGCTTAGAGGGGCCAGGGATTCGTGGCTACACCTTC. This gives the protein CASSLEGPGIRGYTF. The full variable domain, its missing parts supplied by reference TRBV13 and TRBJ1-2, is AAGVIQSPRHLIKEKRETATLKCYPIPRHDTVYWYQQGPGQDPQFLISFYEKMQSDKGSIPDRFSAQQFSDYHSELNMSSLELGDSALYFCASSLEGPGIRGYTFGSGTRLTVV.

This chain links TRBV13 with TRBJ2-3, with D possibly TRBD2 on 6 matching bases. The V gene's germline CDR1 is PRHDT and CDR2 FYEKMQ (reference sequence). This CDR3 comprises 16 residues. Trimming cost V 2 bases and J 0 bases, with 12 bases left between them. The CDR3 loop reads CASSLSQRASTDTQYF. In DNA, the CDR3 is TGTGCCAGCAGCTTATCCCAGCGGGCAAGCACAGATACGCAGTATTTT.

This sequence joins TRBV20-1 and TRBJ1-1; D is possibly TRBD1 (5 bases). V was clipped by 0 bases and J by 1 base, with 9 bases between them. The CDR3 consists of 14 residues. Germline CDR1 is DFQATT and CDR2 is SNEGSKA (reference sequence). The CDR3 reads CSARDGGKNTEAFF. CDR3 nucleotides: TGCAGTGCTAGAGATGGGGGGAAGAACACTGAAGCTTTCTTT.

The chain has TRBV20-1 and TRBJ2-3, with 8 bases aligning to TRBD2. The J segment lost 0 bases and the V segment lost 5 bases, leaving 10 bases of the junction unmatched. Germline CDR1 is DFQATT and CDR2 is SNEGSKA (reference sequence). The CDR3 totals 16 residues. CDR3 nucleotide sequence: TGCAGTGCTCCAAGCGGGAGTGGAGTTAGCACAGATACGCAGTATTTT. As protein: CSAPSGSGVSTDTQYF.

This CDR3 reads CASSRGVPLAKNIQYF. The CDR3, as DNA: TGTGCCAGCAGCCGCGGTGTTCCCCTAGCCAAAAACATTCAGTACTTC. This rearrangement joins TRBV3-1 to TRBJ2-4; no definite D call. The V and J ends lost 4 bases and 0 bases respectively, with 13 bases between them. Germline CDR1 reads LGHDT; CDR2 reads YNNKEL (reference sequence). This CDR3 comprises 16 residues.

This clonotype was seen more than once but under ten times. V usage is TRBV30 and J usage is TRBJ1-1, with D tentatively TRBD1 (6 bases). The CDR3 contains 14 residues. V was shortened by 0 bases and J by 4 bases, with 12 bases between the two germline ends. Germline V lookup: CDR1 GTSNPN, CDR2 SVGIG (reference sequence). The CDR3: CAWSVWGASTEAFF. CDR3 bases: TGTGCCTGGAGTGTTTGGGGGGCTTCCACTGAAGCTTTCTTT. Together with reference TRBV30 and TRBJ1-1, the CDR3 gives the full variable domain: SQTIHQWPATLVQPVGSPLSLECTVEGTSNPNLYWYRQAAGRGLQLLFYSVGIGQISSEVPQNLSASRPQDRQFILSSKKLLLSDSGFYLCAWSVWGASTEAFFGQGTRLTVV.

The chain employs TRBV20-1 and TRBJ2-1; D is perhaps TRBD1 (6 bases). The CDR3 covers 12 residues. V lost 5 bases, J lost 12 bases, and 17 bases lay in between. The germline CDR1 and CDR2 sequences are DFQATT and SNEGSKA (reference sequence). CDR3 sequence reads: CSAAGDEETQFF. The CDR3 DNA reads TGCAGTGCTGCAGGGGATGAAGAGACGCAGTTCTTC.

This clonotype was found a few times. A much larger clone is a single base away; this may be a read error. The chain combines TRBV11-2 with TRBJ2-5, with a weak D call TRBD2 (5 bases). Trimming removed 5 bases from V and 7 bases from J, with 14 bases in between. From germline, CDR1 is SGHAT and CDR2 FQNNGV. This CDR3 region has 13 residues. CDR3 in DNA: TGTGCCAGCAGCGTAATGGAGGACGGGACCCAGTACTTC. It codes for CASSVMEDGTQYF.

This clonotype showed up many times. CDR3 in amino acids: CASSFLTSGRRGQYF. The DNA for the CDR3 is TGTGCCAGCAGCTTTCTCACTAGCGGGCGGAGGGGGCAGTACTTC. This chain joins TRBV5-6 and TRBJ2-7; 9 bases map to TRBD2. The CDR3 loop spans 15 amino acids. Germline lookup yields CDR1 SGHDT and CDR2 YYEEEE. Trimming at V came to 2 bases and at J to 9 bases, leaving 12 bases not matched to a gene.

The gene calls are TRBV7-9 and TRBJ1-2; D remains ambiguous. Germline loops: CDR1 SEHNR, CDR2 FQNEAQ (reference sequence). The CDR3 covers 16 residues. V was shortened by 1 base and J by 5 bases, with 17 bases between the two germline ends. This CDR3 reads CASSLGGGGYRYGYTF. The CDR3 DNA is TGTGCCAGCAGCTTAGGCGGAGGAGGATATCGGTATGGCTACACCTTC.

V usage is TRBV6-2 or TRBV6-3 and J usage is TRBJ2-1; 7 positions agree with TRBD2. The germline V gene has CDR1 MNHEY and CDR2 SVGEGT. This CDR3 is built from 15 residues. V gave up 3 bases and J gave up 10 bases; unmatched junction bases: 12. CDR3 region: CASSYFAGVIGEQFF. For the CDR3, the DNA is TGTGCCAGCAGTTATTTTGCGGGAGTGATTGGGGAGCAGTTCTTC.

The chain recombines TRBV5-1 with TRBJ2-1, with 10 bases matching TRBD2. CDR1 and CDR2 from the germline V gene are SGHRS and YFSETQ. The trim removed 2 bases at V and 7 bases at J, leaving 12 bases unmatched. This CDR3 is 17 amino acids long. CDR3 DNA: TGCGCCAGCAGCTTCCGCCCTTCAGCGGGAGGGCTGAATGAGCAGTTCTTC. It translates to CASSFRPSAGGLNEQFF.

V usage is TRBV27 and J usage is TRBJ2-3; TRBD2 matches at 13 bases. The germline CDR1 and CDR2 sequences are MNHEY and SMNVEV (reference sequence). V shed 6 bases, J shed 5 bases, and the junction held 14 bases outside the gene matches. CDR3 length: 18 amino acids. CDR3 DNA: TGTGCCAGCAGCCCACTAGCGGGAGGGTGGGTTTCTTTAGATACGCAGTATTTT. It yields the protein CASSPLAGGWVSLDTQYF.

CDR3 in DNA: TGCAGTGCTAGAGATCTCTCAGGGTATGAGCAGTTCTTC. Amino acids: CSARDLSGYEQFF. The V and J genes are TRBV20-1 and TRBJ2-1; weak D call: TRBD1 (5 bases). Germline values: CDR1 DFQATT, CDR2 SNEGSKA (reference sequence). There are 13 residues in the CDR3. Trimming removed 0 bases from V and 8 bases from J, with 11 bases in between.

The chain uses TRBV9 and TRBJ2-1, with 9 positions matching TRBD1. V gave up 7 bases and J gave up 0 bases; unmatched junction bases: 11. The CDR3 runs 17 residues. Germline-derived CDR1 and CDR2 are SGDLS and YYNGEE. The CDR3 DNA sequence: TGTGCCAGCTCCGGGCGAGGGACAGGGAGCTCCTACAATGAGCAGTTCTTC. Its protein is CASSGRGTGSSYNEQFF.

The chain carries TRBV18 and TRBJ1-1, with D uncertain. V lost 0 bases and J lost 11, with 13 bases in between. CDR1 is KGHSH, CDR2 LQKENI, per germline. This CDR3 spans 13 amino acids. The CDR3 is CASSPPSSSTAFF. The CDR3 nucleotides read TGTGCCAGCTCACCACCGTCTAGCTCTACGGCTTTCTTT.

This clonotype was seen more than once but under ten times. CDR3 protein: CASSYGVGASGANVLTF. CDR3 bases: TGTGCCAGCAGTTACGGGGTGGGGGCCTCTGGGGCCAACGTCCTGACTTTC. The V and J genes are TRBV6-6 and TRBJ2-6; possible D gene TRBD1, 6 bases. This CDR3 region has 17 residues. Germline CDR1 is MNHNY and CDR2 is SVGAGI (reference sequence). V was trimmed by 2 bases and J by 0 bases, leaving 11 bases between them.

The chain combines TRBV20-1 with TRBJ2-1; no reliable D call. Trimming took off 0 bases at V and 0 bases at J, with 12 bases between the two ends. This CDR3 has 16 amino acids. Germline CDR1 DFQATT, CDR2 SNEGSKA (reference sequence). CDR3 in amino acids: CSARDASLSSYNEQFF. The CDR3 coding sequence is TGCAGTGCTAGAGACGCTTCCCTAAGCTCCTACAATGAGCAGTTCTTC.

This sequence joins TRBV3-1 and TRBJ2-1; D is uncertain. Trimming shortened V by 3 bases and J by 5 bases, and 14 bases separated the two germline ends. This CDR3 region has 15 residues. Germline V lookup: CDR1 LGHDT, CDR2 YNNKEL (reference sequence). The CDR3 DNA reads as TGTGCCAGCAGCCACGCTACTTCTTACCACAATGAGCAGTTCTTC. Translating gives CASSHATSYHNEQFF.

The rearrangement links TRBV6-1 to TRBJ2-1; D is perhaps TRBD1 or TRBD2 (5 bases each). Germline-derived CDR1 and CDR2 are MNHNS and SASEGT. V gave up 8 bases and J gave up 6 bases, with 14 bases separating them. The CDR3 covers 13 residues. For the CDR3, the DNA is TGTGCCAGCGCAACGGGACGATCCAATGAGCAGTTCTTC. Translation: CASATGRSNEQFF.

On this clonotype itself: The germline gene is not matched at one end of the junction; a read error may be the cause. The V and J genes are TRBV28 and TRBJ2-1, with 7 bases that match TRBD1. Germline CDR1 is MDHEN and CDR2 is SYDVKM. This CDR3 region has 13 residues. The CDR3 nucleotides read TGCGCCAGCAGTTTCCAAAACCGACAGGGCGAGTTCTTC. Encoded protein: CASSFQNRQGEFF.

For this clonotype: A read error is possible here, since a much larger clone lies one base away. Here the CDR3 DNA reads TGTGCCAGCGGTCTGAATCAGCCCCAGCATTTT. Translating it yields CASGLNQPQHF. The rearrangement joins TRBV12-3 or TRBV12-4 to TRBJ1-5; D gene unclear. The V end lost 8 bases, the J end lost 4 bases, and 6 bases lay between the germline ends. This CDR3 spans 11 amino acids.